This TCR beta chain was documented in a study of blood T cell repertoires in COVID-19 (TCRdb year 2020). Looking at the study overall: The collaborator samples originated in the United States, Italy and Spain and spanned the acute and convalescent phases of COVID-19. The material from the prospective study consisted of cDNA or gDNA derived from T cells, B-cell-depleted T cells, or PBMCs. Deeply sampled blood TCRbeta repertoires from subjects exposed to, actively infected with, or recovered from COVID-19 were included in the dataset. A freely available public database, intended as a resource for researchers studying the immune response to SARS-CoV-2, is where the repertoires were released. The samples were drawn from the first 160 participants of the ongoing ImmuneRACE study and from 1,200 or so subjects provided by 6 global collaborators. Sample metadata almost always included a de-identified subject ID, COVID-19 status, age in years and sex. Where available, HLA class I and class II types were obtained from metadata supplied by the sample provider rather than from assay-based typing.

Results the study describes overall, beyond this receptor: The quantity of clinical and demographic metadata differed by source and by participant and was supplied without curation.

Collaborating institutions collected whole blood in K2EDTA tubes following their own protocols. For TCRbeta analysis, collaborators shipped samples as frozen whole blood, isolated PBMCs, or DNA extracted from either of those sample types. A note on this clone: The clone's antigen remains unknown. No much larger clone exists at a distance of one base, and base qualities are not known.

At the junction V is shortened by 5 bases and J by 0 bases, with 8 bases in between. Taken from cysteine to phenylalanine, the CDR3 has 14 residues. Only the CDR3 DNA is retained, 42 bases long and in frame from the first base. Reading the germline V gene gives CDR1 KGHDR and CDR2 SFDVKD. The immunoSEQ Assay, a bias-controlled multiplex PCR, was used to amplify TCRbeta CDR3 regions from genomic DNA. For the original study's pipeline: The number of nucleated cells in each sample was estimated from the amplification of reference gene primers within the assay. To quantify the absolute abundance of each unique TCRbeta CDR3 rearrangement, sequence reads were collapsed and filtered. For each sample, productive Simpson clonality was calculated by taking the square root of Simpson's diversity index across productive rearrangements. Here the immuneACCESS table is served through TCRdb, limited to in-frame sequences with V and J called. Missing clones are a known gap in these copies; in checked studies unresolved V genes cover under half, and the rest lacks a known reason. Clonal size and the V and J genes are those of that table, whereas D and trimming came from the DNA. This sample gives roughly 100,000 clones in total; 60% to 80% of them show up just once. More than 0.8% of the sample is taken by the ten largest.

Recombination joined TRBV24-1 with TRBJ2-3; TRBD1 could be the D gene, as 6 bases match. The source is a human donor with acute or convalescent COVID-19. The donor label of this sample is uncertain. Sequencing was done on a sample of peripheral blood. This receptor carries the CDR3 CATSVGQSTDTQYF. The sequence in DNA is TGTGCCACCAGTGTTGGACAGAGCACAGATACGCAGTATTTT.